The rows below give T cell receptor beta chains drawn from one sample of a study of T cell responses to AZD1222 COVID-19 vaccine. Repertoires were generated with immunoSEQ multiplex PCR, while TCRdb's copy carries only in-frame clones and drops some. The data hold under 200,000 clones, with 90% to 95% observed a single time. This sample comprised peripheral blood, obtained on day 0 of MenACWY control vaccination. The receptors come from an adult in good health. Both conserved end residues are part of each CDR3. D genes are given only for firm matches. Some rows have no size entry. The others give once, few or many, or a class for an expanded clone.

CDR3 protein,CDR3 DNA,clone size,V gene,J gene,D gene
CASSGLDGSYGYTF,TGTGCCAGCAGCGGACTGGACGGGTCCTATGGCTACACCTTC,-,TRBV9,TRBJ1-2,-
CASSLNAGSNTEAFF,TGCGCCAGCAGCTTGAATGCAGGGTCCAACACTGAAGCTTTCTTT,-,TRBV5-1,TRBJ1-1,-
CASSEVWWGDGYTF,TGTGCCAGCAGTGAAGTATGGTGGGGGGATGGCTACACCTTC,-,TRBV6-1,TRBJ1-2,-
CASSLRDFTGNTIYF,TGTGCCAGCTCACTCCGGGACTTTACGGGAAACACCATATATTTT,-,TRBV18,TRBJ1-3,-
CASSPRGGTNQPQHF,TGTGCCAGCAGTCCAAGGGGTGGAACGAATCAGCCCCAGCATTTT,-,TRBV7-2,TRBJ1-5,-
CASSQDGKRNTEAFF,TGTGCCAGCAGCCAAGACGGAAAAAGGAACACTGAAGCTTTCTTT,-,TRBV4-2,TRBJ1-1,-
CAWGAGGHYGYTF,TGTGCCTGGGGGGCAGGGGGACACTATGGCTACACCTTC,-,TRBV30,TRBJ1-2,TRBD1
CASSLGRDEQYF,TGTGCCAGCAGCTTAGGCAGAGACGAGCAGTACTTC,-,TRBV11-2,TRBJ2-7,-
CAWSGGQGRKTQYF,TGTGCCTGGAGTGGTGGGCAGGGTCGGAAGACCCAGTACTTC,-,TRBV30,TRBJ2-5,-
CASSYDAKPSPLHF,TGTGCCAGCAGCTACGACGCAAAACCGTCACCCCTCCACTTT,-,TRBV9,TRBJ1-6,-
CASSPGFVAGGNEQFF,TGTGCCAGCAGCCCAGGCTTTGTAGCGGGAGGGAATGAGCAGTTCTTC,-,TRBV11-3,TRBJ2-1,TRBD2
CASSIPTQGRGQPQHF,TGTGCCAGTAGTATACCCACACAGGGGCGAGGTCAGCCCCAGCATTTT,-,TRBV19,TRBJ1-5,TRBD1
CSFSLGVNTEAFF,TGCAGCTTTTCGCTAGGGGTGAACACTGAAGCTTTCTTT,few,TRBV29-1,TRBJ1-1,-
CASSPEGQVRGYTF,TGTGCCAGCAGCCCCGAGGGGCAGGTTAGAGGCTACACCTTC,-,TRBV7-2,TRBJ1-2,-
CASSLARGPATMNTEAFF,TGTGCCAGCAGCTTAGCGCGCGGCCCCGCAACTATGAACACTGAAGCTTTCTTT,-,TRBV11-3,TRBJ1-1,-
CASSHWEQGTGAEQYF,TGTGCCAGCAGCCATTGGGAACAGGGGACTGGGGCCGAGCAGTACTTC,-,TRBV3-1/TRBV3-2,TRBJ2-7,-
CASSLLASGRSYNEQFF,TGTGCCAGCAGCCTCCTCGCTAGCGGGCGCTCCTACAATGAGCAGTTCTTC,-,TRBV7-3,TRBJ2-1,TRBD2
CASNGQGNYGYTF,TGTGCCAGCAACGGACAGGGGAACTATGGCTACACCTTC,-,TRBV12-3/TRBV12-4,TRBJ1-2,TRBD1
CASSGALVGDTEAFF,TGTGCCAGCAGTGGAGCACTTGTGGGCGACACTGAAGCTTTCTTT,-,TRBV2,TRBJ1-1,-
CASGTGTVGAEAFF,TGTGCCAGCGGAACCGGGACAGTTGGCGCTGAAGCTTTCTTT,-,TRBV6-5,TRBJ1-1,TRBD1
CASSLAPRETQYF,TGTGCCAGCAGCTTAGCCCCGAGGGAGACCCAGTACTTC,-,TRBV11-2,TRBJ2-5,-
CASSLERWDTMNTEAFF,TGTGCCAGCAGCTTAGAGAGGTGGGACACTATGAACACTGAAGCTTTCTTT,once,TRBV11-3,TRBJ1-1,-
CASSQGGGKIYGYTF,TGTGCCAGCAGCCAGGGGGGGGGAAAGATATACGGCTACACCTTC,once,TRBV7-8,TRBJ1-2,TRBD1
CASSTDRGSSGNTIYF,TGTGCCAGTAGTACAGACAGGGGATCCTCTGGAAACACCATATATTTT,-,TRBV19,TRBJ1-3,TRBD1
CAAKGWRSIPPGYEQYF,TGTGCCGCGAAAGGGTGGAGGTCCATACCTCCGGGGTACGAGCAGTACTTC,-,TRBV21-1,TRBJ2-7,-
CSVAASNYGYAF,TGCAGCGTTGCCGCATCTAACTATGGCTACGCCTTC,once,TRBV29-1,TRBJ1-2,-